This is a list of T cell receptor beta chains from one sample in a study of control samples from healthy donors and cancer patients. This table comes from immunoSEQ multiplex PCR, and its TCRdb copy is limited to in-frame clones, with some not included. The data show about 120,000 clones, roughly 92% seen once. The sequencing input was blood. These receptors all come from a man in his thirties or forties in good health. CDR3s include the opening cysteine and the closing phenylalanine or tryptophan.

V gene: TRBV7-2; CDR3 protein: CASSLVLSSNQPQHF
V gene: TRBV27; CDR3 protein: CASSLIGLGLNSPLHF
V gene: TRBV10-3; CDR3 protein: CAARRDRESYNEQFF
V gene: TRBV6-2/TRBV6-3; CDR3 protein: CASSYWGGYTF
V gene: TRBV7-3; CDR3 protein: CASSLMAQTYNEQFF
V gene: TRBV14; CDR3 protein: CASSQGSGRPQHF
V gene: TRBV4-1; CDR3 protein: CATNSPLHF
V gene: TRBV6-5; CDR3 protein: CASSYPRGPSTREAFF
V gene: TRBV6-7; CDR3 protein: CASSYRTNGAQYF
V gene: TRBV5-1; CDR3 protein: CASSTTGTGELFF
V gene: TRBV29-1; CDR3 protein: CSTYGGGRGLAF
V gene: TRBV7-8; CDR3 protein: CASSLVGVGYTF
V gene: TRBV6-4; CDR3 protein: CAIPEGSGTGRNEQFF
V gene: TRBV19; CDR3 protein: CASSTTRPGQSSGNTIYF
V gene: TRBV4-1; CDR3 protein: CASSSETGVEQYF
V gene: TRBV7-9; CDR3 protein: CASSQGSHQGTDTQYF
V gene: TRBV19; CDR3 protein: CASRQAGEKNIQYF
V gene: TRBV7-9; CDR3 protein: CASGSPTGYEQYF
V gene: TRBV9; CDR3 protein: CASRASGGTYNEQFF
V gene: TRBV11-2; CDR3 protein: CASSLDPGTGATGNTIYF
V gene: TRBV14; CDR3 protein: CASSPRGHSYNEQFF
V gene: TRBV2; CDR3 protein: CASSMIRRDTQYF
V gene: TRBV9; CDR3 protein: CASSVGQHSNTEAFF
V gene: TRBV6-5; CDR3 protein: CASSYTPPSQGDTQYF
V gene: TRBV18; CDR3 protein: CASSPGQGYTNYGYTF